These T cell receptor beta chains were read from a single sample in a study of T cells expressing NK-cell markers. From its re-call of the 5' RACE reads, TCRdb lists each CDR3 protein once, without DNA. This table holds approximately 150,000 distinct CDR3 sequences. The sequenced sample consisted of blood T cells: a sorted CD56 or NKG2C T cell subset, CD4+ or CD8+ T cells, or bulk PBMC T cells (not recorded which). The receptors here all came from a young man in good health. The CDR3 runs from the conserved cysteine through the conserved F or W. Fields, in order: J gene, CDR3 length, V gene, CDR3 protein.

>TRBJ2-2|17|TRBV4-3
CASSTRIAGGGTGELFF
>TRBJ1-1|14|TRBV27
CASSPRTGSMEAFF
>TRBJ2-7|15|TRBV7-9
CASSLTIQGPYEQYF
>TRBJ1-2|13|TRBV20-1
CSARTGLDYGYTF
>TRBJ2-1|15|TRBV13
CASRSRLGSYNEQFF
>TRBJ2-1|16|TRBV27
CASRPLLAGSYNEQFF
>TRBJ2-4|16|TRBV6-5
CASSPGTPVAKNIQYF
>TRBJ2-5|15|TRBV4-2
CASSQEREGGETQYF
>TRBJ2-3|14|TRBV28
CASSLDRGADTQYF
>TRBJ2-1|14|TRBV3-1
CASSPSGRGYEQFF
>TRBJ2-5|14|TRBV14
CASSQDRAGETQYF
>TRBJ2-7|13|TRBV14
CASSETSAYEQYF
>TRBJ2-1|17|TRBV24-1
CATSDLDRGSSYNEQFF
>TRBJ2-2|14|TRBV7-2
CAHTEQGTFGELFF
>TRBJ2-7|14|TRBV19
CASTPKGGDYEQYF
>TRBJ2-2|16|TRBV7-9
CASSLDSAGEIGELFF
>TRBJ2-7|13|TRBV5-1
CASSLEDIREQYF
>TRBJ2-2|16|TRBV6-2/TRBV6-3
CASRPMWATPTGELFF
>TRBJ2-1|18|TRBV4-2
CASSPEPGLAGEANEQFF
>TRBJ2-2|15|TRBV5-1
CASSLAGANTGELFF
>TRBJ2-2|17|TRBV24-1
CATSPPAGQPNTGELFF
>TRBJ2-1|13|TRBV29-1
CSSSGTARGEQFF
>TRBJ2-2|12|TRBV15
CATSRAGGELFF
>TRBJ2-7|15|TRBV5-1
CASSLVWEAGYEQYF
>TRBJ2-7|14|TRBV14
CASSQVAGNYEQYF
>TRBJ2-4|18|TRBV11-3
CASSLVGLAVLAKNIQYF
>TRBJ1-1|12|TRBV20-1
CSARVMNTEAFF
>TRBJ2-2|15|TRBV20-1
CSARGAGVDTGELFF
>TRBJ2-2|13|TRBV19
CATRKAEPGELFF
>TRBJ1-1|13|TRBV6-2/TRBV6-3
CASSYGTWTEAFF
>TRBJ2-3|17|TRBV5-1
CASSLAFGGRAADTQYF
>TRBJ1-1|17|TRBV7-8
CASSEWGTGLMNTEAFF
>TRBJ2-4|15|TRBV11-2
CASSLEAGGQNIQYF
>TRBJ2-5|16|TRBV6-1
CASSPLAGGPQETQYF
>TRBJ2-3|16|TRBV11-2
CASSLAAGGGTDTQYF